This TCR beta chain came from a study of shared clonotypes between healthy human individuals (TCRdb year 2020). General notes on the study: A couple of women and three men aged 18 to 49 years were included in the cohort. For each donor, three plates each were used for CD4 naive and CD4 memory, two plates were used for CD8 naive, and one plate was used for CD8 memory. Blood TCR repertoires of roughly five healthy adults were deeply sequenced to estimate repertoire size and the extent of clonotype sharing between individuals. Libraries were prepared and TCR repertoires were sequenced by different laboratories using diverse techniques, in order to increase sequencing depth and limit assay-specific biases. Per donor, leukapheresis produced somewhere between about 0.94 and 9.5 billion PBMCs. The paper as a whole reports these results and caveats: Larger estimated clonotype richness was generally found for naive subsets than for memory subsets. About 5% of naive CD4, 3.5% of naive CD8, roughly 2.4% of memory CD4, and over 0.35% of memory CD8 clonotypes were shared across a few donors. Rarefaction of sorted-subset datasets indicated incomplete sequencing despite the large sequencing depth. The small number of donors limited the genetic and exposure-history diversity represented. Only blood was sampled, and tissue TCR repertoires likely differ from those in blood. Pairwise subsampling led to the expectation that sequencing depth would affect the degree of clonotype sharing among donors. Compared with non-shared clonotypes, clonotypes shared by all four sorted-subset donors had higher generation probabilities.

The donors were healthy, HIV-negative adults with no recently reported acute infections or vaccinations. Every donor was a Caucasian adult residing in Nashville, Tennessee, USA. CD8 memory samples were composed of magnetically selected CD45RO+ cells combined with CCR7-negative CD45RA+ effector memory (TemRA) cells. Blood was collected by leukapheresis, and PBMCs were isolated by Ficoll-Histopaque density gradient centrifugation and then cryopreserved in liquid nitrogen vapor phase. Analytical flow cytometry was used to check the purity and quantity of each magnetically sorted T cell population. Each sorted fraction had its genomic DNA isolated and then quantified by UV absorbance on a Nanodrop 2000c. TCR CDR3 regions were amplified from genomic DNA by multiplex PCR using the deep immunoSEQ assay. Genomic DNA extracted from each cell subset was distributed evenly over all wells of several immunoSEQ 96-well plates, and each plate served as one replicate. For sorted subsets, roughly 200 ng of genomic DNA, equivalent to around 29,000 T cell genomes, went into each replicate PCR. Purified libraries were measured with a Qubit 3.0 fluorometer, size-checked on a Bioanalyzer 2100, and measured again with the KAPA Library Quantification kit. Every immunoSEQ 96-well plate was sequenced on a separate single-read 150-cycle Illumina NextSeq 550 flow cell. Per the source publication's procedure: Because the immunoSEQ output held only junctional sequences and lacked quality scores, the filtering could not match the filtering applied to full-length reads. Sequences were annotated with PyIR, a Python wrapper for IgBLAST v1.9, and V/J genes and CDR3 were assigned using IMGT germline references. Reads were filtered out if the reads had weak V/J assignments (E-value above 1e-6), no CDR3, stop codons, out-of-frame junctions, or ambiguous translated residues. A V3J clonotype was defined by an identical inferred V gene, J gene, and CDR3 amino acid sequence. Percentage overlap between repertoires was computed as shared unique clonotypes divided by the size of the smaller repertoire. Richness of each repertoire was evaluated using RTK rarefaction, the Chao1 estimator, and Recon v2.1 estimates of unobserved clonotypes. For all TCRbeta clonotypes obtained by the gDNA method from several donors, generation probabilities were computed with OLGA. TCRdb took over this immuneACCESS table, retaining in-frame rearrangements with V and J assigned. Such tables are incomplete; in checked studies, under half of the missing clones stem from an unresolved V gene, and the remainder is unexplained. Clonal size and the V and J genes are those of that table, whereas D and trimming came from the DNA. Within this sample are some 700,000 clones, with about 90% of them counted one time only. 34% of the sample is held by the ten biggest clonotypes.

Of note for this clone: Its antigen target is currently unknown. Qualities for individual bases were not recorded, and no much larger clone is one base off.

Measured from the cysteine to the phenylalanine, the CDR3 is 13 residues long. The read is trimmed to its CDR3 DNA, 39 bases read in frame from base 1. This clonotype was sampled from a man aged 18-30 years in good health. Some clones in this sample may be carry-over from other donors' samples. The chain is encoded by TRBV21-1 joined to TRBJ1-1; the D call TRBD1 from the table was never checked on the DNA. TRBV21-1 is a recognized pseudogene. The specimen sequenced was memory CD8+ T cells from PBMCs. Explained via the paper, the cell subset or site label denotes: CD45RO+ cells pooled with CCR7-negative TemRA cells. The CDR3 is CASSKGLRQGTFF. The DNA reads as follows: TGTGCCAGCAGCAAAGGCTTGAGACAGGGGACTTTCTTT.